This T cell receptor (beta chain) is drawn from a study of blood T cell repertoires in COVID-19. The CDR3 covers 13 residues. Trimming stripped 4 bases from V and 3 bases from J, with 9 bases between. In the study's own analysis: Amplification with reference gene primers provided the estimates of nucleated cell counts. The method was immunoSEQ multiplex PCR; TCRdb's version includes in-frame clones alone and lacks a portion of them. The DNA gave D and trimming, while V, J and clone size come from that table. Here the sample spans about 100,000 clones, about 93% being singletons. This TCR was sampled from a woman in her 30s with acute or convalescent COVID-19. The V call is TRBV12-3 or TRBV12-4, the J call TRBJ1-1; maybe TRBD1 (6 bases). The sample was peripheral blood. The CDR3 DNA reads as TGTGCCAGCAGTTACAGGGTAGACACTGAAGCTTTCTTT. It is translated as CASSYRVDTEAFF.